One T cell receptor beta chain is described in this entry. Germline CDR1 SGDLS, CDR2 YYNGEE. V was cut by 4 bases and J by 4 bases, with 21 bases left in between. The CDR3 loop spans 17 amino acids. The data belong to a study of blood T cell repertoires in COVID-19. Whole-study context: Acute and convalescent COVID-19 samples came from the United States, Italy and Spain. Nucleic acid was either cDNA or gDNA, and it came from T cells, B-cell-depleted T cells, or PBMCs.

The authors' processing: Nucleated cell number was recorded as an estimate derived from reference gene primer amplification. Here immunoSEQ multiplex PCR was the method, and the copy in TCRdb shows in-frame clones only, minus some. That table supplies the V and J calls and clone size; D and trimming were determined from the DNA. The data show around 400,000 clones, roughly nine tenths seen once. The sequence was obtained from a man aged 35 to 55 with acute or convalescent COVID-19. Sequencing was carried out using peripheral blood. The rearrangement joins TRBV9 to TRBJ2-1; TRBD2 is a possible D gene (7 bases). CDR3 amino acids: CASSLPPAGASYNEQFF. CDR3 DNA: TGTGCCAGCAGCCTCCCTCCCGCGGGGGCTTCTTACAATGAGCAGTTCTTC.